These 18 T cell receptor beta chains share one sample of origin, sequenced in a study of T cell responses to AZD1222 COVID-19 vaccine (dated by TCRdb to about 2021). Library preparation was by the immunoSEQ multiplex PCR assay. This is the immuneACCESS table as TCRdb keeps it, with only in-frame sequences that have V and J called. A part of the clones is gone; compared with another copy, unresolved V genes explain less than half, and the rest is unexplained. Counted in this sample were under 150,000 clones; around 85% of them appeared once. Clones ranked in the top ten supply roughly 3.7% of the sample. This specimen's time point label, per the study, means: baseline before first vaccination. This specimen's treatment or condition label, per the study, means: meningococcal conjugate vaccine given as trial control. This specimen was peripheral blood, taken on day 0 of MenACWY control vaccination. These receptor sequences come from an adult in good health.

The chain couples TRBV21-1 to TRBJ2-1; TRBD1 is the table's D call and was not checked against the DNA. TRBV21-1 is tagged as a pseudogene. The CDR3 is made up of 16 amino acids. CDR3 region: CASSKTGAKRGNEQFF. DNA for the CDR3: TGTGCCAGCAGCAAAACTGGGGCAAAGAGAGGCAATGAGCAGTTCTTC.

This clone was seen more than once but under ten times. The CDR3 nucleotides read TGCGCCAGCAGCCAAGATCGATCCTTCGAAGCTTTCTTT. This gives the protein CASSQDRSFEAFF. The J gene is TRBJ1-1, the V gene TRBV4-3, with D unclear. This CDR3 has 13 amino acids. Germline V gene sequence: CDR1 LGHNA, CDR2 YSLEER. V dropped 0 bases and J dropped 8 bases, with 10 bases sitting between them.

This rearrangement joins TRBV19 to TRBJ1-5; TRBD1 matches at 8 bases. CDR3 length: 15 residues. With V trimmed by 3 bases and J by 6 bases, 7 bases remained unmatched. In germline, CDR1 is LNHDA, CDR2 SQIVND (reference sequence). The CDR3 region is CASSIPQGASQPQHF. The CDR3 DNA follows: TGTGCCAGTAGTATCCCCCAGGGGGCGAGTCAGCCCCAGCATTTT.

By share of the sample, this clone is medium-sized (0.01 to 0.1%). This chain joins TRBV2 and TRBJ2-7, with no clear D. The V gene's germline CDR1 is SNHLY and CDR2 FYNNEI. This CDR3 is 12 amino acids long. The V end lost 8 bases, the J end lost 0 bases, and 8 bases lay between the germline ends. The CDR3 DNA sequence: TGTGCCAGCTCGTTTTCCTCCTACGAGCAGTACTTC. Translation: CASSFSSYEQYF.

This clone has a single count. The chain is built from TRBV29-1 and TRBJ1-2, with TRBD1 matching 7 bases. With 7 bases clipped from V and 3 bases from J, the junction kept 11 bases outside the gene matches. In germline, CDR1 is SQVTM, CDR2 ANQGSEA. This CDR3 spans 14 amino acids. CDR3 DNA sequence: TGCAGCGCCAGGGTCGCAGGGGGAGACTATGGCTACACCTTC. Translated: CSARVAGGDYGYTF.

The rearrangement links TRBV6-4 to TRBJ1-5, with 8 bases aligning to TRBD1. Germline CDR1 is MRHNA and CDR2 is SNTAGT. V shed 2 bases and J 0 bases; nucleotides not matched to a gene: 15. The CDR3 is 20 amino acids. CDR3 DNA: TGTGCCAGCAGTGACCGGGGACAGGCGACAGGGTGGGTTAGCAATCAGCCCCAGCATTTT. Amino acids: CASSDRGQATGWVSNQPQHF.

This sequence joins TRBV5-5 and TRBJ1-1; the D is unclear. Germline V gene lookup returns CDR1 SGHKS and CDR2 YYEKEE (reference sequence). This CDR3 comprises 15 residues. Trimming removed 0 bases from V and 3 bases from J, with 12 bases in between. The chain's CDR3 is CASSLVGQPHTEAFF. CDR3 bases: TGTGCCAGCAGCTTGGTGGGCCAGCCACACACTGAAGCTTTCTTT. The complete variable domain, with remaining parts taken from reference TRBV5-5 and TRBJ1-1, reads DAGVTQSPTHLIKTRGQQVTLRCSPISGHKSVSWYQQVLGQGPQFIFQYYEKEERGRGNFPDRFSARQFPNYSSELNVNALLLGDSALYLCASSLVGQPHTEAFFGQGTRLTVV.

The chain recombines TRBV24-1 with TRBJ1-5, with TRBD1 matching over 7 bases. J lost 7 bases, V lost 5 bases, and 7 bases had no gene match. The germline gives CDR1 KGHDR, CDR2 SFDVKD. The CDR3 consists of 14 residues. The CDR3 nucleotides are TGTGCCACCAGTGCTTCGCAGGGGGGCCAGCCCCAGCATTTT. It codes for CATSASQGGQPQHF.

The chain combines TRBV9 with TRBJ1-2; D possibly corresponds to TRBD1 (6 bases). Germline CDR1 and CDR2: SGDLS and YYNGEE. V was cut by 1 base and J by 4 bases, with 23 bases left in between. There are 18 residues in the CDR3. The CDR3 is CASSVSAALGAGGYGYTF. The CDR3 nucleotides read TGTGCCAGCAGCGTATCAGCTGCGTTGGGGGCTGGAGGCTATGGCTACACCTTC. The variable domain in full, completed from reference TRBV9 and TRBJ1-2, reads DSGVTQTPKHLITATGQRVTLRCSPRSGDLSVYWYQQSLDQGLQFLIQYYNGEERAKGNILERFSAQQFPDLHSELNLSSLELGDSALYFCASSVSAALGAGGYGYTFGSGTRLTVV.

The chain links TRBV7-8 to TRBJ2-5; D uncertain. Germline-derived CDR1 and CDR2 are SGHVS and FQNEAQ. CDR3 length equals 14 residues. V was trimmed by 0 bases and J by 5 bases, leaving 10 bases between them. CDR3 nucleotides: TGTGCCAGCAGCTTAGCGAGCACACCGGAGACCCAGTACTTC. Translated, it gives CASSLASTPETQYF.

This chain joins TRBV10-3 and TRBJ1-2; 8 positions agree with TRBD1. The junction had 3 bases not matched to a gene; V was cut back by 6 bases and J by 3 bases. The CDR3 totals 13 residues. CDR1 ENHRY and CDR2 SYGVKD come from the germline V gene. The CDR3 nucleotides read TGTGCCATCAGGACAGGGGAGGACTATGGCTACACCTTC. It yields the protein CAIRTGEDYGYTF.

The chain's CDR3 is CASSLGLIPGYTF. CDR3 in DNA: TGTGCCAGCAGCTTGGGCTTAATCCCTGGCTACACCTTC. This rearrangement joins TRBV7-2 to TRBJ1-2; D remains unclear. Looked up from germline, CDR1 is SGHTA and CDR2 is FQGNSA. V was shortened by 3 bases and J by 7 bases, with 12 bases between the two germline ends. CDR3 length equals 13 residues.

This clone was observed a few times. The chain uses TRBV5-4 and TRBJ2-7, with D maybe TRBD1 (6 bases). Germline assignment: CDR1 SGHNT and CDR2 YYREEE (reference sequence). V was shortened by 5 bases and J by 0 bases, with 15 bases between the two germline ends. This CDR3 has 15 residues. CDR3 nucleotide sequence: TGTGCCAGCAGACGGGACACTCCAAGCTCCTACGAGCAGTACTTC. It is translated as CASRRDTPSSYEQYF.

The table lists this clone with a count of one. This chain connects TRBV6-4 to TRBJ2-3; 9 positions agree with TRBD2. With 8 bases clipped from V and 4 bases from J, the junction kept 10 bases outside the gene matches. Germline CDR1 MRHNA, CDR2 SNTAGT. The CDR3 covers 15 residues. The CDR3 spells CASRLRLAASDTQYF. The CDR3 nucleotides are TGTGCCAGCCGGCTTAGACTAGCGGCGTCAGATACGCAGTATTTT.

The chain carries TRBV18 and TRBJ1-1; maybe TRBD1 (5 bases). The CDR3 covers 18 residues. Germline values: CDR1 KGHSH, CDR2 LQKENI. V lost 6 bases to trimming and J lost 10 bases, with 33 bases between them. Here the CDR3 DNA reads TGTGCCAGCTCGGGAAAGGAGGAGAGTGGGGGTATTACTATTGCAGCTTTCTTT. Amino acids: CASSGKEESGGITIAAFF.

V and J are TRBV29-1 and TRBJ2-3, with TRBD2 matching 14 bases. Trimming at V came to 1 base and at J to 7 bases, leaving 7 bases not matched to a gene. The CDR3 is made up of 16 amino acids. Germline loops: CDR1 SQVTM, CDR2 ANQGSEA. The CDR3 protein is CSVEGTSGGSRNTQYF. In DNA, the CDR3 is TGCAGCGTTGAAGGGACTAGCGGGGGGAGTCGAAATACGCAGTATTTT.

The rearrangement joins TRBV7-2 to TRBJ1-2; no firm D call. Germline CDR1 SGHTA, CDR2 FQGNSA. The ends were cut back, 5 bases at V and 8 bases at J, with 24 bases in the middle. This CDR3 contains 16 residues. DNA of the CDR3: TGTGCCAGCAGCCCCCGTCGGGCCAGACTACTAAGGGGCTACACCTTC. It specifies CASSPRRARLLRGYTF.

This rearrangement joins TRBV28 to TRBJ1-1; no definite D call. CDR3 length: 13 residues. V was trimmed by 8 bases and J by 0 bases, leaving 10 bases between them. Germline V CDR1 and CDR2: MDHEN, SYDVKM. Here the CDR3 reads CASYNWVNTEAFF. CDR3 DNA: TGTGCCAGCTATAACTGGGTGAACACTGAAGCTTTCTTT.